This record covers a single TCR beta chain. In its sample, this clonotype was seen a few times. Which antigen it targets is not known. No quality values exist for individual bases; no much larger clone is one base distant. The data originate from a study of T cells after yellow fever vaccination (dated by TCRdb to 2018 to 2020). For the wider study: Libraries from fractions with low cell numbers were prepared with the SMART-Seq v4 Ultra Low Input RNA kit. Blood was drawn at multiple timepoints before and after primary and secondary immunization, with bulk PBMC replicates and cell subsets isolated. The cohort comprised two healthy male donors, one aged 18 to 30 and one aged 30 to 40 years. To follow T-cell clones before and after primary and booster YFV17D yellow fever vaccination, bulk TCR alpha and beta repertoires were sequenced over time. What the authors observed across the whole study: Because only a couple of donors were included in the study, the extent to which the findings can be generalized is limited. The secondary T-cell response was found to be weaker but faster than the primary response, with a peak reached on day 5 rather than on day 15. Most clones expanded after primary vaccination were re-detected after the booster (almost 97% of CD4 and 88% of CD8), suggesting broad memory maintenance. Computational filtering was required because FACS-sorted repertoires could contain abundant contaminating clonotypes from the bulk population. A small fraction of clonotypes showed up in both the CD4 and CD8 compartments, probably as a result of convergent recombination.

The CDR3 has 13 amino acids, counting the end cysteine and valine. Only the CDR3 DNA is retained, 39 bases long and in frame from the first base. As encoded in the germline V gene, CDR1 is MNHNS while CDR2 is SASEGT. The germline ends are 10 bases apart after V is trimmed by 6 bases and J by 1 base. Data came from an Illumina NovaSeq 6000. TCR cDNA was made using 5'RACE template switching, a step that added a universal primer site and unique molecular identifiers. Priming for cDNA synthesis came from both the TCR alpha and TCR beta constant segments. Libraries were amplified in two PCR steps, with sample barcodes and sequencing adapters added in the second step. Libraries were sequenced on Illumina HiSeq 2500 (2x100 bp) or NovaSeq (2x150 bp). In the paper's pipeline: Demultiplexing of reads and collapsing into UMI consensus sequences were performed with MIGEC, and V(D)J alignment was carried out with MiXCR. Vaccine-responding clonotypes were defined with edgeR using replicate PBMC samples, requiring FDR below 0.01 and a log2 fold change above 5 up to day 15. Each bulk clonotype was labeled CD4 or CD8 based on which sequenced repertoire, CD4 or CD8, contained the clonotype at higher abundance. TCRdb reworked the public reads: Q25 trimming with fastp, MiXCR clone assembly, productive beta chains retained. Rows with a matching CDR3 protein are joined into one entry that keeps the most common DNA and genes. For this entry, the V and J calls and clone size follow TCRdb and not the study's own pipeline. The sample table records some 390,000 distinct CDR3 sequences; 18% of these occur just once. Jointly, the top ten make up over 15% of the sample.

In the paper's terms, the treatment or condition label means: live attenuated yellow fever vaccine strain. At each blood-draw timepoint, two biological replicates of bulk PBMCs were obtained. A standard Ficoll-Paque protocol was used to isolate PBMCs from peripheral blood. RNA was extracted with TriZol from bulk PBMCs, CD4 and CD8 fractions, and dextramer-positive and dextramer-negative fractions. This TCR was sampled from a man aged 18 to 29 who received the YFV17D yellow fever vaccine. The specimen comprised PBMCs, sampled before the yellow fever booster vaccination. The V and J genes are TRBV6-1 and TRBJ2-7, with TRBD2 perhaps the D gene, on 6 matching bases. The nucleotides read TGTGCCAGCAGGGACGGGACTTCCTACGAGCAGTACGTC. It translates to CASRDGTSYEQYV.